Sequencing of this T cell receptor beta chain was carried out in a study of Graves' ophthalmopathy and Graves' hyperthyroidism. Study-wide points: A model of 13 signatures distinguished ophthalmopathy from stable hyperthyroidism at 85% to 90% sensitivity and 81.08% specificity.

This clonotype was counted many times. Antigen: not known. From RNA, the CDR3 regions of TCR beta chains were amplified and sequenced. Second-round multiplex PCR followed a first-round RT-PCR using HTBI primers. A single record per CDR3 protein comes from TCRdb applying MiXCR to the multiplex PCR reads. The sample consists of under 350,000 distinct CDR3 sequences, about a sixth of them appearing once. This TCR was sampled from an adult man with Graves' ophthalmopathy. Sample: peripheral blood.

The CDR3 DNA is TGTGCCAGCAGTTACGCAGGTGCTCAGCCCCAGCATTTT. Encoded protein: CASSYAGAQPQHF. The chain combines TRBV6-5 with TRBJ1-5, with D unclear. CDR1 MNHEY and CDR2 SVGAGI come from the germline V gene. The CDR3 totals 13 residues. Trimming took 2 bases from V and 6 from J, leaving 8 bases between them.